Sequencing of this T cell receptor beta chain was carried out in a study of blood T cell repertoires in COVID-19. For the study at large: The cDNA or gDNA used as material had been derived from T cells, B-cell-depleted T cells, or PBMCs.

In the study's own analysis: Estimation of nucleated cell counts was performed using reference gene primer amplification. Assay: immunoSEQ multiplex PCR; the TCRdb copy retains only in-frame clones and omits some. For V, J and clone size, that table is used; D and trimming come from the DNA. This table holds 150,000 to 200,000 clones, about 88% found once. This clone appeared once. Donors in Cohort 3 counted as recovered after two negative PCRs, clearance, or symptom resolution. The clonotype originates from a woman aged 50 to 65 who had recovered from COVID-19. Specimen: PBMCs or T cells enriched from blood (not recorded which).

CDR3 bases: TGTGCCAGCAGCCATATACAGGGACCAAGCTCCTACGAGCAGTACTTC. It yields the protein CASSHIQGPSSYEQYF. This sequence joins TRBV3-1 (or the pseudogene TRBV3-2) and TRBJ2-7; tentatively, D is TRBD1 (6 bases). Between the trimmed V and J ends, which lost 3 bases and 0 bases, there was a span of 15 bases. CDR3 length: 16 residues. Looked up from germline, CDR1 is LGHDT and CDR2 is YNNKEL (reference sequence).